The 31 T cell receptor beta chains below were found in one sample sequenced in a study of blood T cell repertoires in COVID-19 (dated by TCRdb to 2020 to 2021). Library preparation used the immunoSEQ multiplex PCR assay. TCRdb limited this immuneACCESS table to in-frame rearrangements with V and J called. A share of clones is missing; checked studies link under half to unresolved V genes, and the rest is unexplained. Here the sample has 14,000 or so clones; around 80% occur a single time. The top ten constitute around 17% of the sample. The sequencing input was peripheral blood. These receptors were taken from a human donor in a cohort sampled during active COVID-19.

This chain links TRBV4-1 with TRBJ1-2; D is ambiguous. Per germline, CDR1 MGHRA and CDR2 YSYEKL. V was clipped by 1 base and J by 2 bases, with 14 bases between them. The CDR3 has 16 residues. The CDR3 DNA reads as TGCGCCAGCAGCCAAGCGGCCGGGATCCAGAACTATGGCTACACCTTC. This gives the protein CASSQAAGIQNYGYTF.

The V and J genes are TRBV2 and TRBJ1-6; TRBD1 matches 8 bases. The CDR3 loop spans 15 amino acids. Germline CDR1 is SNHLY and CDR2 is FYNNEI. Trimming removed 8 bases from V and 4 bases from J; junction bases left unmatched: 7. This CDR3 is CASGDRGLYNSPLHF. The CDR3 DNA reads TGTGCCAGCGGCGACAGGGGTCTTTATAATTCACCCCTCCACTTT.

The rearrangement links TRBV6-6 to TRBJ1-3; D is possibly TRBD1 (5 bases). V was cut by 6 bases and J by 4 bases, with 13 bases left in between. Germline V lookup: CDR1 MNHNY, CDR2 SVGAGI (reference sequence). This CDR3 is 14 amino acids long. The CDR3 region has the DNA TGTGCCAGCAGACCCCCGGGGGACGGAAACACCATATATTTT. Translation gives CASRPPGDGNTIYF.

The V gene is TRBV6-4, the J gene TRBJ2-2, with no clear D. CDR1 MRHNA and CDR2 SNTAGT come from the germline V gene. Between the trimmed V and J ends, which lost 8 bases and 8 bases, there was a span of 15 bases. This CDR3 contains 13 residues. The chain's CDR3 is CASAIRSTGELFF. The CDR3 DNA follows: TGTGCCAGCGCAATCCGAAGCACTGGGGAGCTGTTTTTT.

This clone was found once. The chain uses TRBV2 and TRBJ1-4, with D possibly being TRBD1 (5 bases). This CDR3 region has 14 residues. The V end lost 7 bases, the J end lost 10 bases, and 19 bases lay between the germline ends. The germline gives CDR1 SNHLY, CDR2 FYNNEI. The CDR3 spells CASNPGAGRGKLFF. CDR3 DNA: TGTGCCAGCAACCCGGGAGCGGGTAGGGGAAAACTGTTTTTT.

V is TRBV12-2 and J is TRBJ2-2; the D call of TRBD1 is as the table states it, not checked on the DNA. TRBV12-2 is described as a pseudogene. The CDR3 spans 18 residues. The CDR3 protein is CASRLWGRCGTITGELFF. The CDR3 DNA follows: TGTGCAAGTCGCTTATGGGGGCGATGCGGTACCATCACCGGGGAGCTGTTTTTT.

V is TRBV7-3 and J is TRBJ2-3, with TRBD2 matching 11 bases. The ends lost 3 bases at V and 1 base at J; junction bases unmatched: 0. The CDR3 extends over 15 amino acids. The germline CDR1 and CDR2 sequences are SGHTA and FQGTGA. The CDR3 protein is CASSFSGRGTDTQYF. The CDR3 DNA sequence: TGTGCCAGCAGCTTTAGCGGGAGGGGCACAGATACGCAGTATTTT.

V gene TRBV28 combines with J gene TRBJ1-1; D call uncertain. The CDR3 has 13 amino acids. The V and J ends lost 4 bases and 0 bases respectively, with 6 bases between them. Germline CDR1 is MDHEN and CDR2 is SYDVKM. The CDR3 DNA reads TGTGCCAGCAGTTCCGCTATGAACACTGAAGCTTTCTTT. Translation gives CASSSAMNTEAFF.

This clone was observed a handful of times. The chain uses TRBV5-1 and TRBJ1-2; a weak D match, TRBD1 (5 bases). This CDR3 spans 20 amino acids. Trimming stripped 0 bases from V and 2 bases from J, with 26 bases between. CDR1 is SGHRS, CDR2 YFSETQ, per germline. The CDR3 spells CASSLALRTSLIGANYGYTF. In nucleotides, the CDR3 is TGCGCCAGCAGCTTGGCCCTACGGACCTCCCTTATAGGGGCCAACTATGGCTACACCTTC.

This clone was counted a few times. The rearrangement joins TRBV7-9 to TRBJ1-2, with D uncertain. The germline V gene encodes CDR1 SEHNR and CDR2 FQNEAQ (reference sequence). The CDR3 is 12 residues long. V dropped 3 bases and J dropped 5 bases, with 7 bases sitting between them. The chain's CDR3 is CASSFREYGYTF. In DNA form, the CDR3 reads TGTGCCAGCAGCTTCCGGGAGTATGGCTACACCTTC.

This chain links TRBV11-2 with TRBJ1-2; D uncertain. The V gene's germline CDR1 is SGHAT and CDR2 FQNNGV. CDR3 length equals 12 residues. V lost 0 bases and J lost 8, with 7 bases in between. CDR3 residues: CASSLESLGYTF. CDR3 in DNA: TGTGCCAGCAGCTTAGAGAGTTTAGGCTACACCTTC.

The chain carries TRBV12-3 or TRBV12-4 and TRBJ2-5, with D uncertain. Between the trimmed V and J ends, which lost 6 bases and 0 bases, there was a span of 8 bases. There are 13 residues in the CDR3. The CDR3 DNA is TGTGCCAGCAGGGAACAGAACCAAGAGACCCAGTACTTC. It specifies CASREQNQETQYF.

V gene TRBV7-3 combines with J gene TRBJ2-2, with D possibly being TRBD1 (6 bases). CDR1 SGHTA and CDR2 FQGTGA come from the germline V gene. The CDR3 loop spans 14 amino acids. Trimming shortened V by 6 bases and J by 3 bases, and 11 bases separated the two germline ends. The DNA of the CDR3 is TGTGCCAGCAGATCAGGGGCGGACACCGGGGAGCTGTTTTTT. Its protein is CASRSGADTGELFF.

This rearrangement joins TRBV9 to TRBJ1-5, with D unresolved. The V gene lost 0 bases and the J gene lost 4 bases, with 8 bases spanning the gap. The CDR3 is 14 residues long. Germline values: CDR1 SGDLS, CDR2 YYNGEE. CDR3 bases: TGTGCCAGCAGCGTAGGGTCCCTAAATCAGCCCCAGCATTTT. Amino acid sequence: CASSVGSLNQPQHF. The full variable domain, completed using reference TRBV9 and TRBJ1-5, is DSGVTQTPKHLITATGQRVTLRCSPRSGDLSVYWYQQSLDQGLQFLIQYYNGEERAKGNILERFSAQQFPDLHSELNLSSLELGDSALYFCASSVGSLNQPQHFGDGTRLSIL.

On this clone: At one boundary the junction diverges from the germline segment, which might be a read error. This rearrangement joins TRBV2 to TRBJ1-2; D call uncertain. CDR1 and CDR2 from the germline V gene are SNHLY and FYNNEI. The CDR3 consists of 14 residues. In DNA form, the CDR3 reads TGTGCCAGCAGCGAAGGTATAAGGCGGGGTGGCTACACCTTC. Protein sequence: CASSEGIRRGGYTF.

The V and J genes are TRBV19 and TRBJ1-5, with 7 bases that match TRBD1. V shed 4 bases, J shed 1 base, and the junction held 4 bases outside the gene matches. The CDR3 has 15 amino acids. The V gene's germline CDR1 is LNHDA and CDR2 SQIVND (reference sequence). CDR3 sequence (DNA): TGTGCCAGTAGTAGGGGACAGCTCAGCAATCAGCCCCAGCATTTT. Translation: CASSRGQLSNQPQHF. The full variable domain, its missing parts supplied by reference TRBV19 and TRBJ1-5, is DGGITQSPKYLFRKEGQNVTLSCEQNLNHDAMYWYRQDPGQGLRLIYYSQIVNDFQKGDIAEGYSVSREKKESFPLTVTSAQKNPTAFYLCASSRGQLSNQPQHFGDGTRLSIL.

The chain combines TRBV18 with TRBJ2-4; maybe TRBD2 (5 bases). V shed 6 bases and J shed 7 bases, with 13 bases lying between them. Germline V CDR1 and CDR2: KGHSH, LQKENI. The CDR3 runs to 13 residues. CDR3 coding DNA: TGTGCCAGCTCCCTGGCGGGTCCGAACATTCAGTACTTC. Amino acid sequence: CASSLAGPNIQYF.

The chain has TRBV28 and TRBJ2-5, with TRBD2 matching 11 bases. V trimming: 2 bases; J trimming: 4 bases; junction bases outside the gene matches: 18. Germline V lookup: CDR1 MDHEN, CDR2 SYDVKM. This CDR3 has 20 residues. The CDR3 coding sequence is TGTGCCAGCAGTTTAAGCCCTCGTTCGATAGCGGGAGGGCCGGGAGAGACCCAGTACTTC. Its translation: CASSLSPRSIAGGPGETQYF.

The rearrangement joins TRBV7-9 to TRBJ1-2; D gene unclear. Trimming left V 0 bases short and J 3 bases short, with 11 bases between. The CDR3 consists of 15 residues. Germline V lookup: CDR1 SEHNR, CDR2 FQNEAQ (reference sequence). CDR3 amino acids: CASSLAPVEDYGYTF. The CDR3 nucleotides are TGTGCCAGCAGCTTAGCGCCAGTGGAGGACTATGGCTACACCTTC.

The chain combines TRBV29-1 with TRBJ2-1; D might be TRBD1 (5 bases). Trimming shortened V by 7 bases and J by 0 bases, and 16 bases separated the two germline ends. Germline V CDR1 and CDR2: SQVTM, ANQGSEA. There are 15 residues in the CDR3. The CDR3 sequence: CSALQQESSYNEQFF. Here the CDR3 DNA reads TGCAGCGCCCTGCAACAGGAGAGCTCCTACAATGAGCAGTTCTTC.

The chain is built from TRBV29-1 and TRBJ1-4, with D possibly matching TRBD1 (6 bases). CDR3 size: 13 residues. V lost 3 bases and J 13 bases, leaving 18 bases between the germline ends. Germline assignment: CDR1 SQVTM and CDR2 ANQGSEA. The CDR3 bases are TGCAGCGTTGATACAGGGAAAGAGGATCGACTGTTTTTT. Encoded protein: CSVDTGKEDRLFF.

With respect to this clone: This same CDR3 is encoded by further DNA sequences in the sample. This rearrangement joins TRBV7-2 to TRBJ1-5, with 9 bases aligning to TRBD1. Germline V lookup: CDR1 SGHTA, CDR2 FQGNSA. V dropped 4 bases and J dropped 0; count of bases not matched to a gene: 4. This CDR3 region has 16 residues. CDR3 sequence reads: CASSWGQGNSNQPQHF. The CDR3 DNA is TGTGCCAGCAGCTGGGGACAGGGCAATAGCAATCAGCCCCAGCATTTT. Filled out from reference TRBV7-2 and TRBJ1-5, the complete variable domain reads GAGVSQSPSNKVTEKGKDVELRCDPISGHTALYWYRQSLGQGLEFLIYFQGNSAPDKSGLPSDRFSAERTGGSVSTLTIQRTQQEDSAVYLCASSWGQGNSNQPQHFGDGTRLSIL.

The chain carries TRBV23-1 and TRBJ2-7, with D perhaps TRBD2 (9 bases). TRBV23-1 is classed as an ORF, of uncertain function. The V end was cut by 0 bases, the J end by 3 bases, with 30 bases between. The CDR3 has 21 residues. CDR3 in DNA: TGCGCCAGCAGTCAATCTCCGTGGACAGGGCCAGCGGGAGGAGCCTACTACGAGCAGTACTTC. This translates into CASSQSPWTGPAGGAYYEQYF.

The CDR3 protein is CASSLALTGGGSPLHF. The DNA of the CDR3 is TGTGCCAGCAGCTTAGCGCTCACAGGCGGGGGGTCACCCCTCCACTTT. This chain joins TRBV7-8 and TRBJ1-6; D possibly corresponds to TRBD1 (5 bases). The CDR3 has 16 amino acids. The germline V and J ends were trimmed by 0 bases and 10 bases, with 16 bases remaining between them. Germline CDR1 is SGHVS and CDR2 is FQNEAQ. Combining the CDR3 with reference TRBV7-8 and TRBJ1-6 gives the whole variable domain GAGVSQSPRYKVAKRGQDVALRCDPISGHVSLFWYQQALGQGPEFLTYFQNEAQLDKSGLPSDRFFAERPEGSVSTLKIQRTQQEDSAVYLCASSLALTGGGSPLHFGNGTRLTVT.

The CDR3 nucleotides read TGTGCCAGCAGGGCCGGGACTACCAACACCGGGGAGCTGTTTTTT. This gives the protein CASRAGTTNTGELFF. V and J are TRBV5-4 and TRBJ2-2; 7 bases line up with TRBD2. V lost 5 bases, J lost 2 bases, and 6 bases stayed unmatched. Per germline, CDR1 SGHNT and CDR2 YYREEE (reference sequence). The CDR3 has 15 residues.

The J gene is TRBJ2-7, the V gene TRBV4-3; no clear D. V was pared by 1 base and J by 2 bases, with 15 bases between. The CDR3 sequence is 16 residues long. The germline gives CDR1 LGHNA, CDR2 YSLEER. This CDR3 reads CASSQGAYRAAYEQYF. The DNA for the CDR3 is TGCGCCAGCAGCCAAGGGGCCTACCGTGCAGCCTACGAGCAGTACTTC.

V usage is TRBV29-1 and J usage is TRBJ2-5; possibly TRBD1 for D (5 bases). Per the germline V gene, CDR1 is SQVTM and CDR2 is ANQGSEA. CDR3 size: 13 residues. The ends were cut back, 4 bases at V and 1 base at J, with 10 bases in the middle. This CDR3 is CSVVQGIQETQYF. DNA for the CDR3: TGCAGCGTTGTTCAGGGTATCCAAGAGACCCAGTACTTC. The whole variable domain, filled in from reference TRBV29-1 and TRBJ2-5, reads SAVISQKPSRDICQRGTSLTIQCQVDSQVTMMFWYRQQPGQSLTLIATANQGSEATYESGFVIDKFPISRPNLTFSTLTVSNMSPEDSSIYLCSVVQGIQETQYFGPGTRLLVL.

The CDR3 sequence is CATSALGLSEQFF. The CDR3 DNA sequence: TGTGCCACCAGTGCCTTGGGACTATCTGAGCAGTTCTTC. The gene calls are TRBV24-1 and TRBJ2-1; 7 nucleotides align to TRBD2. This CDR3 is 13 amino acids long. Germline V gene sequence: CDR1 KGHDR, CDR2 SFDVKD. V was pared by 5 bases and J by 9 bases, with 6 bases of the junction left unmatched.

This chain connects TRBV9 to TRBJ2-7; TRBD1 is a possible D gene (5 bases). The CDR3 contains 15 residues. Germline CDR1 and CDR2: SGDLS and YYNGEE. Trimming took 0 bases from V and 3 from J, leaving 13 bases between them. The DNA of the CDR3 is TGTGCCAGCAGCGTAGGCCCGACAGAAGACTACGAGCAGTACTTC. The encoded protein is CASSVGPTEDYEQYF.

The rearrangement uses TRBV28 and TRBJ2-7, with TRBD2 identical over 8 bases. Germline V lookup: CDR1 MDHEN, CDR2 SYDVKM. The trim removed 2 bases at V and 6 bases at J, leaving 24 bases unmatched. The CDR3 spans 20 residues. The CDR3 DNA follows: TGTGCCAGCAGTTTACCCCTCCGGGGGGGGCATGGGCTATTGGCTCGCGAGCAGTACTTC. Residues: CASSLPLRGGHGLLAREQYF.

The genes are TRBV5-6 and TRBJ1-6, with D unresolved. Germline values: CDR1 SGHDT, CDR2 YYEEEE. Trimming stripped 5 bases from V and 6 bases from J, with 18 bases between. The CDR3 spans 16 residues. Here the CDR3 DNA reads TGTGCCAGCAGGTATCGCGGTACGGGAGTTAATTCACCCCTCCACTTT. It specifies CASRYRGTGVNSPLHF.